What follows are 25 T cell receptor beta chains derived from one specimen sequenced in a study of OX40 agonist ivuxolimab in advanced cancers. Using immunoSEQ multiplex PCR, the repertoire was profiled, and TCRdb retains in-frame clones only, with some absent. The sample gives 78,000 or so clones, roughly 90% of which show up once; roughly 0.72% is in the top ten. The sample was CD4+ or CD8+ T cells sorted from blood, taken in a trial of the OX40 agonist ivuxolimab. These TCRs come from an adult with an advanced solid tumor such as melanoma, head and neck, liver or kidney cancer.

The chain recombines TRBV30 with TRBJ2-3; D call uncertain. Germline V lookup: CDR1 GTSNPN, CDR2 SVGIG (reference sequence). Trimming removed 2 bases at V and 1 base at J, with 7 bases between. The CDR3 covers 13 residues. This CDR3 reads CAWSPSGTDTQYF. The CDR3, as DNA: TGTGCCTGGAGTCCGAGCGGCACAGATACGCAGTATTTT. The full variable domain, in which reference TRBV30 and TRBJ2-3 provide the parts outside the CDR3, is SQTIHQWPATLVQPVGSPLSLECTVEGTSNPNLYWYRQAAGRGLQLLFYSVGIGQISSEVPQNLSASRPQDRQFILSSKKLLLSDSGFYLCAWSPSGTDTQYFGPGTRLTVL.

This chain connects TRBV2 to TRBJ2-7, with D perhaps TRBD1 (7 bases). The V gene's germline CDR1 is SNHLY and CDR2 FYNNEI. CDR3 length: 13 residues. Trimming removed 7 bases at V and 5 bases at J, with 15 bases between. CDR3 DNA sequence: TGTGCCAGCACACAGGGGAGGCCAAACGAGCAGTACTTC. Translating it yields CASTQGRPNEQYF.

This chain connects TRBV2 to TRBJ2-3; D is unresolved. The germline V and J ends were trimmed by 2 bases and 5 bases, with 8 bases remaining between them. The CDR3 consists of 13 residues. The germline V gene encodes CDR1 SNHLY and CDR2 FYNNEI. The CDR3 region has the DNA TGTGCCAGCAGTGAATTTCTAGAAGATACGCAGTATTTT. Amino acids: CASSEFLEDTQYF. Drawing the rest from reference TRBV2 and TRBJ2-3, the complete variable domain is EPEVTQTPSHQVTQMGQEVILRCVPISNHLYFYWYRQILGQKVEFLVSFYNNEISEKSEIFDDQFSVERPDGSNFTLKIRSTKLEDSAMYFCASSEFLEDTQYFGPGTRLTVL.

This chain uses TRBV9 with TRBJ1-2; D perhaps matches TRBD1 (5 bases). Trimming cost V 1 base and J 6 bases, with 13 bases left between them. The CDR3 consists of 14 residues. The V gene's germline CDR1 is SGDLS and CDR2 YYNGEE. This CDR3 reads CASSVSTGGDGYTF. The DNA of the CDR3 is TGTGCCAGCAGCGTATCCACAGGAGGCGATGGCTACACCTTC.

This chain connects TRBV6-6 to TRBJ1-4; no clear D. Germline CDR1 reads MNHNY; CDR2 reads SVGAGI (reference sequence). The CDR3 has 12 amino acids. Trimming left V 7 bases short and J 8 bases short, with 11 bases between. The CDR3: CASTDIEEKLFF. For the CDR3, the DNA is TGTGCCAGCACCGACATAGAGGAAAAACTGTTTTTT.

The chain has TRBV5-4 and TRBJ2-7, with TRBD1 matching 7 bases. The CDR3 is 15 residues long. V lost 2 bases to trimming and J lost 1 base; unmatched junction nucleotides: 6. Germline V gene data show CDR1 as SGHNT and CDR2 as YYREEE (reference sequence). CDR3 sequence (DNA): TGTGCCAGCAGCTTAGGACAGGTAACTTCCTACGAGCAGTACTTC. This gives the protein CASSLGQVTSYEQYF.

The chain has TRBV11-2 and TRBJ1-2; D unclear. The CDR3 spans 13 residues. V lost 2 bases and J lost 5, with 9 bases in between. CDR1 and CDR2 from the germline V gene are SGHAT and FQNNGV. As DNA, the CDR3 is TGTGCCAGCAGCTTAAGCCAGGAGTATGGCTACACCTTC. Translated, it gives CASSLSQEYGYTF.

The rearrangement uses TRBV30 and TRBJ2-1; D might be TRBD2 (6 bases). Germline V gives CDR1 GTSNPN, CDR2 SVGIG (reference sequence). This CDR3 spans 16 amino acids. V was shortened by 3 bases and J by 7 bases, with 22 bases between the two germline ends. The CDR3 DNA follows: TGTGCCTGGAGGATCGGGGAAGGAGGGAAAGGAAATGAGCAGTTCTTC. Its translation: CAWRIGEGGKGNEQFF.

The chain is built from TRBV5-4 and TRBJ1-1; D ambiguous. The V gene's germline CDR1 is SGHNT and CDR2 YYREEE (reference sequence). The CDR3 is made up of 14 amino acids. V gave up 0 bases and J gave up 11 bases, with 17 bases separating them. CDR3 in amino acids: CASSLGGYAVEAFF. DNA of the CDR3: TGTGCCAGCAGCTTGGGCGGATATGCTGTGGAGGCTTTCTTT.

This rearrangement joins TRBV30 to TRBJ1-6; D remains ambiguous. This CDR3 contains 14 residues. With 3 bases removed from V and 8 bases from J, the gap between germline ends came to 14 bases. Germline lookup yields CDR1 GTSNPN and CDR2 SVGIG (reference sequence). The CDR3 region is CAWRARLRYSPLHF. CDR3 coding DNA: TGTGCCTGGAGAGCGAGACTTCGCTATTCACCCCTCCACTTT.

This clone was counted only a few times. This sequence joins TRBV10-3 and TRBJ1-1; D ambiguous. The germline gives CDR1 ENHRY, CDR2 SYGVKD. This CDR3 region has 11 residues. V shed 11 bases and J shed 4 bases, with 11 bases lying between them. The CDR3 sequence is CAPLGRTEAFF. The CDR3 coding sequence is TGTGCCCCCCTTGGGCGCACTGAAGCTTTCTTT.

V and J are TRBV10-2 and TRBJ1-1; weak D call: TRBD1 (5 bases). CDR3 length: 16 amino acids. V lost 2 bases, J lost 4 bases, and 17 bases lay in between. Germline values: CDR1 WSHSY, CDR2 SAAADI. The CDR3 region is CASSEGGRGERTEAFF. The CDR3 nucleotides read TGCGCCAGCAGTGAGGGTGGACGGGGGGAGCGCACTGAAGCTTTCTTT.

The chain has TRBV6-6 and TRBJ1-2; no definite D call. Germline loops: CDR1 MNHNY, CDR2 SVGAGI (reference sequence). Trimming removed 0 bases at V and 2 bases at J, with 4 bases between. The CDR3 covers 13 residues. CDR3 protein: CASSYSSNYGYTF. In DNA, the CDR3 is TGTGCCAGCAGTTACTCCTCCAACTATGGCTACACCTTC.

V is TRBV7-3 and J is TRBJ2-1, with D unclear. Trimming left V 1 base short and J 2 bases short, with 6 bases between. The germline CDR1 and CDR2 sequences are SGHTA and FQGTGA. The CDR3 sequence is 14 residues long. CDR3 sequence: CASSLRAAYNEQFF. CDR3 coding DNA: TGTGCCAGCAGCTTAAGGGCAGCCTACAATGAGCAGTTCTTC. Variable domain in full (rest from reference TRBV7-3 and TRBJ2-1): GAGVSQTPSNKVTEKGKYVELRCDPISGHTALYWYRQSLGQGPEFLIYFQGTGAADDSGLPNDRFFAVRPEGSVSTLKIQRTERGDSAVYLCASSLRAAYNEQFFGPGTRLTVL.

The V and J genes are TRBV7-9 and TRBJ2-7; possible D gene TRBD2, 5 bases. This CDR3 has 15 amino acids. Trimming removed 5 bases at V and 0 bases at J, with 14 bases between. CDR1 is SEHNR, CDR2 FQNEAQ, per germline (reference sequence). The CDR3 is CASSPRSGSSYEQYF. CDR3 DNA: TGTGCCAGCAGCCCTCGTTCGGGGAGCTCCTACGAGCAGTACTTC.

The gene calls are TRBV7-9 and TRBJ1-5, with 10 bases matching TRBD1. Germline V CDR1 and CDR2: SEHNR, FQNEAQ (reference sequence). The trim removed 4 bases at V and 4 bases at J, leaving 7 bases unmatched. CDR3 length equals 16 residues. The CDR3: CASSSGQGDRNQPQHF. The CDR3 coding sequence is TGTGCCAGCAGCTCCGGACAGGGGGATAGGAATCAGCCCCAGCATTTT.

The rearrangement joins TRBV27 to TRBJ2-6; D uncertain. V was clipped by 7 bases and J by 0 bases, with 10 bases between them. This CDR3 is 15 amino acids long. Germline CDR1 is MNHEY and CDR2 is SMNVEV (reference sequence). The CDR3 sequence: CASKPRSSGANVLTF. The CDR3 bases are TGTGCCAGCAAGCCCAGGAGCTCTGGGGCCAACGTCCTGACTTTC.

This clone was detected once. J is TRBJ2-3 and V is TRBV29-1; D is perhaps TRBD1 (6 bases). The germline V gene encodes CDR1 SQVTM and CDR2 ANQGSEA. CDR3 length equals 13 residues. Trimming left V 6 bases short and J 4 bases short, with 14 bases between. This CDR3 is CSVAPTGSDTQYF. The CDR3 coding sequence is TGCAGCGTGGCTCCGACAGGTTCAGATACGCAGTATTTT.

The chain links TRBV21-1 to TRBJ2-3; the table's D call, TRBD1, was not checked against the DNA. TRBV21-1 is labeled a pseudogene. This CDR3 region has 16 residues. The CDR3 bases are TGTGCCAGCAGCCTCCAGCGGACAGGGGTCACAGATACGCAGTATTTT. As protein: CASSLQRTGVTDTQYF.

The genes are TRBV7-8 and TRBJ2-1; 7 bases are a match to TRBD2. CDR3 length: 15 residues. Germline-derived CDR1 and CDR2 are SGHVS and FQNEAQ. V shed 7 bases and J 9 bases; nucleotides not matched to a gene: 15. CDR3 nucleotides: TGTGCCAGCACTCTCATTTTGGGGGGGAGTGGTGAGCAGTTCTTC. It specifies CASTLILGGSGEQFF. Looking up the rest from reference TRBV7-8 and TRBJ2-1 gives the full variable domain: GAGVSQSPRYKVAKRGQDVALRCDPISGHVSLFWYQQALGQGPEFLTYFQNEAQLDKSGLPSDRFFAERPEGSVSTLKIQRTQQEDSAVYLCASTLILGGSGEQFFGPGTRLTVL.

This clone was seen once. The genes are TRBV11-2 and TRBJ1-1, with D perhaps matching TRBD1 (6 bases). The V gene's germline CDR1 is SGHAT and CDR2 FQNNGV. The CDR3 spans 16 residues. Trimming left V 5 bases short and J 0 bases short, with 16 bases between. CDR3 nucleotides: TGTGCCAGCAGCAAAAGAGGGGGACATTTGAACACTGAAGCTTTCTTT. As protein: CASSKRGGHLNTEAFF.

This clone was detected only once. This rearrangement joins TRBV29-1 to TRBJ2-7; the match to TRBD2 covers 8 bases. With V trimmed by 7 bases and J by 4 bases, 3 bases remained unmatched. The germline V gene encodes CDR1 SQVTM and CDR2 ANQGSEA. The CDR3 loop spans 11 amino acids. The DNA of the CDR3 is TGCAGCGCCACTAGCGGATACGAGCAGTACTTC. Amino acids: CSATSGYEQYF.

This clone was observed a handful of times. The chain carries TRBV19 and TRBJ1-5; the D gene is possibly TRBD1 (5 bases). Germline V gives CDR1 LNHDA, CDR2 SQIVND (reference sequence). The length of the CDR3 is 17 residues. Trimming pared 1 base from V and 0 bases from J, leaving 13 bases between. Written as DNA, the CDR3 is TGTGCCAGTAGTATAGCAGGGTGGAGGTATAGCAATCAGCCCCAGCATTTT. Its translation is CASSIAGWRYSNQPQHF. Full variable domain (missing parts from reference TRBV19 and TRBJ1-5): DGGITQSPKYLFRKEGQNVTLSCEQNLNHDAMYWYRQDPGQGLRLIYYSQIVNDFQKGDIAEGYSVSREKKESFPLTVTSAQKNPTAFYLCASSIAGWRYSNQPQHFGDGTRLSIL.

This clone was picked up one time. The rearrangement uses TRBV10-2 and TRBJ1-5; 10 nucleotides match TRBD1. In germline, CDR1 is WSHSY, CDR2 SAAADI. Unmatched junction bases numbered 19, after V lost 2 bases and J lost 0 bases. This CDR3 comprises 22 residues. The CDR3 is CASSERRVGQGETAYSNQPQHF. In nucleotides, the CDR3 is TGCGCCAGCAGTGAGAGAAGGGTTGGACAGGGGGAAACGGCCTATAGCAATCAGCCCCAGCATTTT.

The J gene is TRBJ1-4, the V gene TRBV29-1; D is undetermined. Germline CDR1 SQVTM, CDR2 ANQGSEA. The V and J ends lost 2 bases and 4 bases respectively, with 14 bases between them. The CDR3 spans 15 residues. The DNA of the CDR3 is TGCAGCGTTGAAAAGTATAACAGTTATAATGAAAAACTGTTTTTT. It encodes CSVEKYNSYNEKLFF.